These 4 T cell receptor beta chains share one sample of origin, sequenced in a study of T cell repertoires in cytomegalovirus infection (dated by TCRdb to between 2018 and 2020). Taken with the paper, the label for treatment or condition translates to: in vitro stimulation with specific CMV peptide epitopes to enrich CMV-specific T cells. These reads were obtained on an Illumina HiSeq 1500. The public reads were quality trimmed at Q25 with fastp and then assembled into clones with MiXCR by TCRdb, keeping productive beta chains. Under each unique CDR3 protein, matching rows form one entry showing the most common genes and DNA. The sample data list about 220,000 distinct CDR3 sequences, and 35% to 45% of these were observed just once. In total, the top ten clones hold approximately 60% of the sample. No antigen has been assigned to these receptors. This sample comprised CD8+ T cells from cultured PBMCs, obtained from culture after CMV antigen stimulation. Source of these receptors: a human donor in good health (CMV status not recorded). Some clones in this sample may be carry-over from other donors' samples.

This chain uses TRBV4-2 with TRBJ1-1, with 11 bases identical to TRBD1. Germline lookup yields CDR1 LGHNA and CDR2 YNFKEQ. The V gene end was trimmed by 0 bases and the J gene end by 7 bases; junction bases not matched to a gene: 7. The CDR3 spans 16 residues. CDR3 loop: CASSQDWTGGLGEAFF. CDR3 in DNA: TGTGCCAGCAGCCAAGATTGGACAGGGGGCCTTGGTGAAGCTTTCTTT.

This chain uses TRBV4-1 with TRBJ1-6, with unresolved D. Germline CDR1 and CDR2: MGHRA and YSYEKL. V was cut by 1 base and J by 7 bases, with 11 bases left in between. The length of the CDR3 is 15 residues. The CDR3 loop is CASSQVWGYNSPLHF. The CDR3 bases are TGCGCCAGCAGCCAAGTATGGGGATACAATTCACCCCTCCACTTT.

The V and J genes are TRBV6-1 and TRBJ1-5, with TRBD1 matching over 7 bases. CDR1 and CDR2 from the germline V gene are MNHNS and SASEGT. The CDR3 covers 16 residues. V was clipped by 7 bases and J by 0 bases; unmatched bases: 9. The CDR3 sequence: CASIDRDSYSNQPQHF. The CDR3 DNA follows: TGTGCCAGCATTGACCGGGACAGCTATAGCAATCAGCCCCAGCATTTT.

The sample holds many counts of this clonotype. The V gene is TRBV7-2, the J gene TRBJ1-6; no clear D gene. The CDR3 consists of 14 residues. The ends were cut back, 2 bases at V and 10 bases at J, with 12 bases in the middle. Per the germline V gene, CDR1 is SGHTA and CDR2 is FQGNSA. CDR3 sequence (DNA): TGTGCCAGCAGCTTACATACCCTTAGCTCACCCCTCCACTTT. This encodes CASSLHTLSSPLHF. Complete variable domain (other parts from reference TRBV7-2 and TRBJ1-6): GAGVSQSPSNKVTEKGKDVELRCDPISGHTALYWYRQSLGQGLEFLIYFQGNSAPDKSGLPSDRFSAERTGGSVSTLTIQRTQQEDSAVYLCASSLHTLSSPLHFGNGTRLTVT.